The sequence of this T cell receptor beta chain was determined in a study of PD-1 blockade in mismatch repair-deficient tumors. Trimming shortened V by 6 bases and J by 8 bases, and 16 bases separated the two germline ends. Germline CDR1 reads MNHEY; CDR2 reads SMNVEV (reference sequence). There are 13 residues in the CDR3. Clones were sequenced by immunoSEQ multiplex PCR, and TCRdb holds only the in-frame ones, with some missing. Of roughly 53,000 clones listed, more than 75% were seen once; the top ten hold over 3%. The chain combines TRBV27 with TRBJ1-1; D is unresolved. The starting material was peripheral blood, obtained 4 weeks after starting pembrolizumab. The clonotype comes from an adult with mismatch repair-deficient cancer. As DNA, the CDR3 is TGTGCCAGCAGCATTTCTTTAGGCTTAGAAGCTTTCTTT. This translates into CASSISLGLEAFF.